This TCR beta chain was identified during a study of breast tumors, draining lymph nodes, adjacent tissues. In the case of this clonotype: Its antigen is as yet unknown.

Breast cancer patients provided tissue from their axillary draining lymph nodes. TCRdb independently ran MiXCR on the multiplex PCR reads; one entry per CDR3 protein. The sample holds some 130,000 distinct CDR3 sequences, 20% seen once. The CDR3 extends over 12 amino acids. Looked up from germline, CDR1 is GTSNPN and CDR2 is SVGIG (reference sequence). V dropped 5 bases and J dropped 4 bases, with 9 bases sitting between them. The study's findings and limits: The lymph node origin of tumor T cells was framed as consistent with a hypothesis, not demonstrated. Luminal-like breast cancer showed significantly higher tumor–nontumor repertoire similarity than basal-like. Tumor repertoires ranked between lymph nodes and nontumor tissue in diversity, with V and J gene preferences. Most tumor T cells seemingly derive from lymph node, then expand in tumor.

The receptor comes from a female donor with breast cancer. Some clones in this sample may be carry-over from other donors' samples. This chain joins TRBV30 and TRBJ1-5, with D unclear. The sequencing input was axillary lymph node tissue. The DNA for the CDR3 is TGTGCCTGGGGACGGCCAAATCAGCCCCAGCATTTT. Encoded protein: CAWGRPNQPQHF.